The clone carrying this T cell receptor (beta chain) was observed a few times. Its antigen is as yet unknown. Within the sample, other DNA sequences also encode this same CDR3. Per germline, CDR1 SEHNR and CDR2 FQNEAQ (reference sequence). CDR3 length: 14 residues. V shed 5 bases, J shed 3 bases, and the junction held 4 bases outside the gene matches. Sequenced material consisted of expressed TCRB transcripts (all of the isolated RNA was reverse transcribed). Libraries were prepared by immunoSEQ multiplex PCR; TCRdb keeps only in-frame clonotypes and omits some of them. The sample yields some 700,000 clones, about an eighth seen once. The sample comes from a study of beta chain features in type 1 diabetes. Study information: Across every sample, around 98 million sorted cells were examined in total. Points from the study as a whole: In every one of the four CD4+ subsets, TCRB CDR3s were moderately but significantly shorter in Type 1 diabetes patients.

Sorted CD4+ subsets: naive, central memory, regulatory, stem cell-like memory (CD45RO/CCR7/CD25/CD127/CD95/CD27 panel). This receptor was taken from a man aged 18 to 30 with type 1 diabetes. The chain is built from TRBV7-9 and TRBJ1-5, with 7 positions matching TRBD1. Specimen: naive CD4+ T cells from blood. The CDR3 DNA sequence: TGTGCCAGCAGCCGAACAGGGGACAATCAGCCCCAGCATTTT. This codes for CASSRTGDNQPQHF.